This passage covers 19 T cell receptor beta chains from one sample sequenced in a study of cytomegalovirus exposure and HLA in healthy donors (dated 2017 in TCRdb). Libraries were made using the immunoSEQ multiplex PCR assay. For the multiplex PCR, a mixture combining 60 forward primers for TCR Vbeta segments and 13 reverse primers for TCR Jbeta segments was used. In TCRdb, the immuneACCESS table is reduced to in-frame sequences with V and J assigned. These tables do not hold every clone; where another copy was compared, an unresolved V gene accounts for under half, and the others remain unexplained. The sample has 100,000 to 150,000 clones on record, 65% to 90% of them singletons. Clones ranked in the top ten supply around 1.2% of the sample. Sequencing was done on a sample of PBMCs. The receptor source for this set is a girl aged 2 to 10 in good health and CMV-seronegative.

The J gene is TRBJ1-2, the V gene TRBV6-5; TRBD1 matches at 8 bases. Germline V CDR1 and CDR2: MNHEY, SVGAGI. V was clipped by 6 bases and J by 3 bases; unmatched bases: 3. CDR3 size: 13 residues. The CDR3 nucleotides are TGTGCCAGCAGCCGGGGACAGGACTATGGCTACACCTTC. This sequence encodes CASSRGQDYGYTF.

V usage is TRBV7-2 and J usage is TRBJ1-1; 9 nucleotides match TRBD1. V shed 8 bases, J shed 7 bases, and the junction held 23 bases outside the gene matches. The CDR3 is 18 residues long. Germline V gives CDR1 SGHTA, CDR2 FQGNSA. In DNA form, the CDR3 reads TGTGCCAGCGGCATCCAACTCGGCACAGGGGGCGCCCCATTTGAAGCTTTCTTT. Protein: CASGIQLGTGGAPFEAFF.

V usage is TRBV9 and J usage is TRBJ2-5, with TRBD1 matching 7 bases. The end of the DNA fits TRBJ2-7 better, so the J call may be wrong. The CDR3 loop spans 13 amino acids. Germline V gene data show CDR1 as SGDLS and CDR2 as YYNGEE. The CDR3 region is CASSVGQGVEQYF. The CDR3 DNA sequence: TGTGCCAGCAGCGTAGGACAGGGAGTCGAGCAGTACTTC.

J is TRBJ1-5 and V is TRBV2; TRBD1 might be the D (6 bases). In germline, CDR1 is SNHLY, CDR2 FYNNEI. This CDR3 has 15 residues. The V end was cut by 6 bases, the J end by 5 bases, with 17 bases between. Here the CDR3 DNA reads TGTGCCAGCAGGGTAGACAGGACCCCACATCAGCCCCAGCATTTT. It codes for CASRVDRTPHQPQHF.

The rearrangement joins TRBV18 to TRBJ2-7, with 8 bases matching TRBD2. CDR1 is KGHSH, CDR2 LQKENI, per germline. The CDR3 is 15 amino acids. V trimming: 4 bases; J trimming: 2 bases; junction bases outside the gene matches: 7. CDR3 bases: TGTGCCAGCTCACACTCAGCGGGGGAAACCTACGAGCAGTACTTC. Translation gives CASSHSAGETYEQYF. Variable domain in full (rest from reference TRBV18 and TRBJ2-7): NAGVMQNPRHLVRRRGQEARLRCSPMKGHSHVYWYRQLPEEGLKFMVYLQKENIIDESGMPKERFSAEFPKEGPSILRIQQVVRGDSAAYFCASSHSAGETYEQYFGPGTRLTVT.

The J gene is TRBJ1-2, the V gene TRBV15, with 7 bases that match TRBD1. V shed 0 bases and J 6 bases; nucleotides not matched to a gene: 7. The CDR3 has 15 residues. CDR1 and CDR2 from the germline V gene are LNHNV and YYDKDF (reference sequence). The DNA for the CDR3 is TGTGCCACCAGCAGAGAAGGCGCAGGGGGTCATGGCTACACCTTC. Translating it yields CATSREGAGGHGYTF.

The CDR3 sequence: CATRKGLESSYEQYF. The CDR3 DNA is TGTGCCACCAGAAAGGGGTTGGAGTCCTCCTACGAGCAGTACTTC. The chain is built from TRBV15 and TRBJ2-7; possibly TRBD1 for D (5 bases). This CDR3 is 15 amino acids long. The germline V and J ends were trimmed by 6 bases and 0 bases, with 15 bases remaining between them. Looked up from germline, CDR1 is LNHNV and CDR2 is YYDKDF (reference sequence).

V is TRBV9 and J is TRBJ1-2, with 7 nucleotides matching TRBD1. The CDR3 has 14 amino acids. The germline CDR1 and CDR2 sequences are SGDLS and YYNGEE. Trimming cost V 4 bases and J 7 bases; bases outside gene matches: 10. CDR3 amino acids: CASSPGQGEGGYTF. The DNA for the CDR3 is TGTGCCAGCAGCCCCGGTCAGGGGGAAGGTGGCTACACCTTC. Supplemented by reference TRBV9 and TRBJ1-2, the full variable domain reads DSGVTQTPKHLITATGQRVTLRCSPRSGDLSVYWYQQSLDQGLQFLIQYYNGEERAKGNILERFSAQQFPDLHSELNLSSLELGDSALYFCASSPGQGEGGYTFGSGTRLTVV.

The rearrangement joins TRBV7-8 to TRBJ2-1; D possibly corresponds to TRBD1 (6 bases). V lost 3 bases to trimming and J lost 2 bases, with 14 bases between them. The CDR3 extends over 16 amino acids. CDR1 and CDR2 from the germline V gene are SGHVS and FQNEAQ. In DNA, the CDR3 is TGTGCCAGCAGCTTCAGGGGAAAGTTGGCCTACAATGAGCAGTTCTTC. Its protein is CASSFRGKLAYNEQFF.

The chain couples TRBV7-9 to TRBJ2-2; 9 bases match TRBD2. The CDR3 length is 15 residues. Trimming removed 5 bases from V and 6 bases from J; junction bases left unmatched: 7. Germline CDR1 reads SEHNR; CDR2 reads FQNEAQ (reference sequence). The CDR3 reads CASSISGRNSGELFF. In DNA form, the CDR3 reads TGTGCCAGCAGCATTAGCGGGAGAAACTCCGGGGAGCTGTTTTTT.

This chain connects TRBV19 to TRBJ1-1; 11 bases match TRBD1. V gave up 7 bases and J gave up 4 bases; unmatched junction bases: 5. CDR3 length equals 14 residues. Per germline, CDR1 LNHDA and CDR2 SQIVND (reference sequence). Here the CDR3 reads CASTPGTGGTEAFF. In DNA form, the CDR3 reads TGTGCCAGTACCCCGGGGACAGGGGGCACTGAAGCTTTCTTT.

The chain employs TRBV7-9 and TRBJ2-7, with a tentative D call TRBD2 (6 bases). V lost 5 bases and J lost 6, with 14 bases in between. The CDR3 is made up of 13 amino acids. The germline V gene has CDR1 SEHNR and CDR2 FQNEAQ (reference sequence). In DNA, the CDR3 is TGTGCCAGCAGCGCCGGCGCGGGGAGCGAGCAGTACTTC. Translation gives CASSAGAGSEQYF.

CDR3 DNA sequence: TGTGCCAGCAGCCCGGGACTTCAAGATACGCAGTATTTT. Amino acids: CASSPGLQDTQYF. This rearrangement joins TRBV11-3 to TRBJ2-3, with D possibly TRBD2 on 6 matching bases. Germline values: CDR1 SGHNT, CDR2 YENEEA. V lost 5 bases, J lost 5 bases, and 11 bases lay in between. This CDR3 is built from 13 residues.

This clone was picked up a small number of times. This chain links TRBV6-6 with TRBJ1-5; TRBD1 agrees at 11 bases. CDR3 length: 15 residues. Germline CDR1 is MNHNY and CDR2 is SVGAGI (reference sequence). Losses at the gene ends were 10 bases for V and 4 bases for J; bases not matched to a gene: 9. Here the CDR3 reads CATETGQGGNQPQHF. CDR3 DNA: TGTGCCACCGAAACGGGACAGGGGGGGAATCAGCCCCAGCATTTT.

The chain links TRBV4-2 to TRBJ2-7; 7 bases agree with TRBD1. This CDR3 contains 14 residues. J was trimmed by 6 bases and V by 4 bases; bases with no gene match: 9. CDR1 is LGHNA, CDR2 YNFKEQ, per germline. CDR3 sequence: CASSRTTGMGEQYF. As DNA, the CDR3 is TGTGCCAGCAGCCGGACGACAGGGATGGGCGAGCAGTACTTC.

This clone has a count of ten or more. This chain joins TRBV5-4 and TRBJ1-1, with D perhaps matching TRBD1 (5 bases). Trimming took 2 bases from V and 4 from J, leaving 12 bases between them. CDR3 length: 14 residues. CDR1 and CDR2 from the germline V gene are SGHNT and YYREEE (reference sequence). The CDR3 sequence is CASSFGHSFTEAFF. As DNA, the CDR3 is TGTGCCAGCAGCTTCGGACACTCTTTCACTGAAGCTTTCTTT.

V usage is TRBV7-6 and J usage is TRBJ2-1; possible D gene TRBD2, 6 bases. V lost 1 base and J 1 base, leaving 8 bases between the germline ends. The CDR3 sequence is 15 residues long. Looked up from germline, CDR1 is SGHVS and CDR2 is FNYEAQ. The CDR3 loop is CASSLGGGSYNEQFF. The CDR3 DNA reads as TGTGCCAGCAGCTTAGGTGGGGGGTCCTACAATGAGCAGTTCTTC.

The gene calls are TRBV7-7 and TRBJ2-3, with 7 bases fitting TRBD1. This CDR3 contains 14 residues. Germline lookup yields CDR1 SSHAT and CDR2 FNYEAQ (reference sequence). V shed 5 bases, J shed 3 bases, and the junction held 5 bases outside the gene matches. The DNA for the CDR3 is TGTGCCAGCAGCCTATTGACAGGGACAGATACGCAGTATTTT. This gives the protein CASSLLTGTDTQYF. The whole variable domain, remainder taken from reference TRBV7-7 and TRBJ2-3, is GAGVSQSPRYKVTKRGQDVTLRCDPISSHATLYWYQQALGQGPEFLTYFNYEAQPDKSGLPSDRFSAERPEGSISTLTIQRTEQRDSAMYRCASSLLTGTDTQYFGPGTRLTVL.

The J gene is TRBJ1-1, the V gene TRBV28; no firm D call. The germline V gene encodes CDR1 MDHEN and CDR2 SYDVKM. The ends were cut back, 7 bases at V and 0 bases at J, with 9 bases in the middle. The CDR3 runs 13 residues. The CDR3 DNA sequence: TGTGCCAGCACTCCACACATGAACACTGAAGCTTTCTTT. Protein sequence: CASTPHMNTEAFF.